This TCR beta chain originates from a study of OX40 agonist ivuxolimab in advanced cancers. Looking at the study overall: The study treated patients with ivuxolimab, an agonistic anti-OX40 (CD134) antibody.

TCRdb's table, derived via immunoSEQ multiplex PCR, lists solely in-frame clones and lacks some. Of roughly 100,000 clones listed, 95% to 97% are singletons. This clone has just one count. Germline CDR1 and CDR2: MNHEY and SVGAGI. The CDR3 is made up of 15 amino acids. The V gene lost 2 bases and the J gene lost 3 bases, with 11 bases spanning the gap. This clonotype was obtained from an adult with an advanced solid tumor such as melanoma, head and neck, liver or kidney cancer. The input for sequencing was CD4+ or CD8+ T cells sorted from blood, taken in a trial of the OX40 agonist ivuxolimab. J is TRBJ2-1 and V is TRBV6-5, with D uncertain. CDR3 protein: CASSYPSAGYNEQFF. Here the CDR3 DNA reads TGTGCCAGCAGTTACCCCAGCGCCGGCTACAATGAGCAGTTCTTC.